Here is one TCR beta chain with its context. As yet, its antigen is unknown. The CDR3 extends 3 residues past the end of the read, so its final part is completed from the germline J gene. The nonmyeloablative bone marrow transplants came from related graft donors, with transient mixed chimerism. Unstimulated Tregs (CD4+CD25+CD127-) and CD4+CD25- non-Tregs were sorted from PBMCs. The CDR3 runs 17 residues. Germline loops: CDR1 SGHVS, CDR2 FQNEAQ. V was shortened by 1 base and J by 1 base, with 17 bases between the two germline ends. This entry comes from a study of Tregs in tolerant kidney transplant recipients. The table came from immunoSEQ multiplex PCR; TCRdb's copy has only in-frame clones and leaves some out. The sample's table shows about 11,000 clones. Overall study findings and caveats: Antigen-driven expansion was suggested because donor-specific Tregs expanded more than all Tregs in tolerant patients.

The chain is built from TRBV7-8 and TRBJ2-7; D may be TRBD1 (6 bases). The sequences come from CD8+ T cells from blood (PBMCs), collected 24 months after the transplant. The receptor was isolated from a human patient who received a combined kidney and bone marrow transplant. The graft donor may have given rise to some T cells. Incomplete CDR3 DNA: TGTGCCAGCAGCTTAGACGAAGGACAGCCTTCTTCCTACGAG. Protein product: CASSLDEGQPSSYE. The full CDR3 sequence reads CASSLDEGQPSSYEQYF.